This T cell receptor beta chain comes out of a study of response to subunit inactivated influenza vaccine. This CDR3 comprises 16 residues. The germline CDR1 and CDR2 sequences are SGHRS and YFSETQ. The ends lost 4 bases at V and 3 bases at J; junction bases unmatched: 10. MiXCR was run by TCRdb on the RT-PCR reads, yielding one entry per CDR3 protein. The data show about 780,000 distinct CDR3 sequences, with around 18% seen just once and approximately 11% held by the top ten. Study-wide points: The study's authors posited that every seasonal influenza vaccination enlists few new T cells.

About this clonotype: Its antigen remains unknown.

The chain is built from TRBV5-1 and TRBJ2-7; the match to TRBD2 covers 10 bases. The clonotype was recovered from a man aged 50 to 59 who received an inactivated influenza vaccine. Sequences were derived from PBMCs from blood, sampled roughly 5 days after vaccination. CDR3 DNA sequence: TGCGCCAGCAGCGTCGGTGGGACTAGCGAGGGCTACGAGCAGTACTTC. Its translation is CASSVGGTSEGYEQYF. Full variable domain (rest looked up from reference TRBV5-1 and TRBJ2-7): KAGVTQTPRYLIKTRGQQVTLSCSPISGHRSVSWYQQTPGQGLQFLFEYFSETQRNKGNFPGRFSGRQFSNSRSEMNVSTLELGDSALYLCASSVGGTSEGYEQYFGPGTRLTVT.